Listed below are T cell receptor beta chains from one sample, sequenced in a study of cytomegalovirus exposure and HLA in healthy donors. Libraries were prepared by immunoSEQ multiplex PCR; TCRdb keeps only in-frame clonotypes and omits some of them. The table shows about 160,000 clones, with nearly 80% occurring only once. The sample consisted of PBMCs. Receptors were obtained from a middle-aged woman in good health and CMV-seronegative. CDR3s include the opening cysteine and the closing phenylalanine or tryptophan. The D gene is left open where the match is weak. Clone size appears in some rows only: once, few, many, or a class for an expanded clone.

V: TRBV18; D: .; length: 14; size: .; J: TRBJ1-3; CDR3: CASSPQGAGNTIYF; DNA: TGTGCCAGCTCACCACAGGGGGCTGGAAACACCATATATTTT
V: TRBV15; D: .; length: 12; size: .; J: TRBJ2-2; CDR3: CATSRSAGELFF; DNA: TGTGCCACCAGCAGATCTGCCGGGGAGCTGTTTTTT
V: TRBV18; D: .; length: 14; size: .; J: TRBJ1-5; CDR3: CASSPSDRHQPQHF; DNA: TGTGCCAGCTCGCCTTCAGACAGGCACCAGCCCCAGCATTTT
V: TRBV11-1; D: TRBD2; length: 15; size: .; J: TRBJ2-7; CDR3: CASSLSGGSSYEQYF; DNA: TGTGCCAGCAGCTTATCGGGGGGGAGCTCCTACGAGCAGTACTTC
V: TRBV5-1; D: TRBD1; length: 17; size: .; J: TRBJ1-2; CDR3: CASSLEGQGPANYGYTF; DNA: TGCGCCAGCAGCTTAGAGGGACAGGGCCCGGCTAACTATGGCTACACCTTC
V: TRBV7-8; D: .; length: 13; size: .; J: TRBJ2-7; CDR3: CASSLVGGYEQYF; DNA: TGTGCCAGCAGCTTAGTGGGCGGGTACGAGCAGTACTTC
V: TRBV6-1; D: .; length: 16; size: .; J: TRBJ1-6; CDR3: CASSEFRGSYNSPLHF; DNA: TGTGCCAGCAGTGAATTTCGGGGGTCTTATAATTCACCCCTCCACTTT
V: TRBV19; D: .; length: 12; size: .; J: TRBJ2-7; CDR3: CARVRVSYEQYF; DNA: TGTGCCAGGGTCAGGGTTTCCTACGAGCAGTACTTC
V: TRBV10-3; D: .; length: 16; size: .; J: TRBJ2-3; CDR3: CAISESEGSYTDTQYF; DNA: TGTGCCATCAGTGAGTCGGAGGGATCGTACACAGATACGCAGTATTTT
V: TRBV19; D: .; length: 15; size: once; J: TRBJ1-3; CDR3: CASSWSSSSGNTIYF; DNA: TGTGCCAGTAGCTGGTCATCCAGCTCTGGAAACACCATATATTTT
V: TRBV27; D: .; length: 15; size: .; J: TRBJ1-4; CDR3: CASSLHLTLNEKLFF; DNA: TGTGCCAGCAGTTTACACCTAACCCTTAATGAAAAACTGTTTTTT
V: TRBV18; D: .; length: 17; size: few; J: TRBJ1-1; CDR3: CASSPSGGLMRDTEAFF; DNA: TGTGCCAGCTCACCAAGTGGGGGACTGATGAGGGACACTGAAGCTTTCTTT
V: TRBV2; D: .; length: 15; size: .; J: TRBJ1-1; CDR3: CASSVFFPRSYEAFF; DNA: TGTGCCAGCAGTGTGTTCTTCCCTCGGAGCTATGAAGCTTTCTTT
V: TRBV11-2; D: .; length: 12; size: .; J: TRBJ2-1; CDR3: CASSLSIHEQFF; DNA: TGTGCCAGCAGCTTATCTATTCATGAGCAGTTCTTC
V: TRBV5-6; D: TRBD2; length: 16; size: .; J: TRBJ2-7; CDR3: CASSLYWTSGSYEQYF; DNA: TGTGCCAGCAGCTTGTATTGGACTAGCGGATCCTACGAGCAGTACTTC
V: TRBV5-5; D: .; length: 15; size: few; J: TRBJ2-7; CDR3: CASSTSRDNAYEQYF; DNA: TGTGCCAGCAGCACATCCCGGGACAATGCATACGAGCAGTACTTC
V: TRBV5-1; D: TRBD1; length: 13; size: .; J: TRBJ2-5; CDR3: CASSWDSQETQYF; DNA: TGCGCCAGCAGCTGGGACAGCCAAGAGACCCAGTACTTC
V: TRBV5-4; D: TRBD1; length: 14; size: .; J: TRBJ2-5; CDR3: CASSFNDRGETQYF; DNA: TGTGCCAGCAGCTTCAATGACAGGGGAGAGACCCAGTACTTC
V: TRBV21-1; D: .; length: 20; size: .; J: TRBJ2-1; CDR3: CASSKARLAGGPFYHNEQFF; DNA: TGTGCCAGCAGCAAAGCCAGACTAGCGGGGGGGCCTTTCTACCACAATGAGCAGTTCTTC
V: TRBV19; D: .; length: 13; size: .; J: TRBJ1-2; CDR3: CASSSATGYGYTF; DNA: TGTGCCAGTAGTTCAGCCACGGGCTATGGCTACACCTTC
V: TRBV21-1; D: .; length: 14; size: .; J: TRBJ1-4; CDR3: CAYRGGAPYEKLFF; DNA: TGTGCCTATAGAGGGGGGGCTCCCTATGAAAAACTGTTTTTT
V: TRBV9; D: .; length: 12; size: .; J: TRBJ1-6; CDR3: CASSVGVSPLHF; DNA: TGTGCCAGCAGCGTGGGAGTCTCACCCCTCCACTTT